Shown below are 12 T cell receptor beta chains from a single sample sequenced in a study of blood T cell repertoires in COVID-19. Sequencing used immunoSEQ multiplex PCR; TCRdb keeps in-frame clones, though not all of them. The table shows 97,000 or so clones, with 70% to 90% occurring only once. Sequenced: peripheral blood. The receptors were gathered from a man in his forties or fifties with active or convalescent COVID-19.

V and J are TRBV28 and TRBJ1-2, with TRBD1 as a possible D gene (5 bases). The CDR3 runs to 13 residues. Trimming pared 5 bases from V and 8 bases from J, leaving 15 bases between. CDR1 is MDHEN and CDR2 is SYDVKM in the germline V gene. CDR3 DNA sequence: TGTGCCAGCAGTCTTCCCCAGGGTAACGGCTACACCTTC. This sequence encodes CASSLPQGNGYTF.

The rearrangement uses TRBV2 and TRBJ2-3; TRBD1 matches at 7 bases. The junction had 11 bases not matched to a gene; V was cut back by 6 bases and J by 8 bases. From germline, CDR1 is SNHLY and CDR2 FYNNEI. The CDR3 is made up of 14 amino acids. The CDR3 bases are TGTGCCAGCAGGGAGACAGGGTTCGAGGGTACGCAGTATTTT. This gives the protein CASRETGFEGTQYF.

This clone was counted a few times. The chain uses TRBV9 and TRBJ1-1; TRBD1 matches at 7 bases. V lost 4 bases to trimming and J lost 1 base; unmatched junction nucleotides: 4. Germline lookup yields CDR1 SGDLS and CDR2 YYNGEE. The CDR3 sequence is 14 residues long. In DNA, the CDR3 is TGTGCCAGCAGCCAAGGGGACAGGAACACTGAAGCTTTCTTT. As protein: CASSQGDRNTEAFF.

The gene calls are TRBV3-1 (or the pseudogene TRBV3-2) and TRBJ2-5; maybe TRBD2 (6 bases). The germline gives CDR1 LGHDT, CDR2 YNNKEL (reference sequence). CDR3 size: 17 residues. Trimming took 0 bases from V and 1 from J, leaving 15 bases between them. CDR3 sequence reads: CASSQERDLWGQETQYF. DNA of the CDR3: TGTGCCAGCAGCCAAGAAAGGGACTTATGGGGCCAAGAGACCCAGTACTTC.

The chain combines TRBV6-6 with TRBJ1-5; D gene ambiguous. From germline, CDR1 is MNHNY and CDR2 SVGAGI (reference sequence). The CDR3 has 14 residues. V lost 2 bases and J lost 6, with 11 bases in between. DNA of the CDR3: TGTGCCAGCAGTTACGCCGCCGGCGGTCAGCCCCAGCATTTT. This encodes CASSYAAGGQPQHF.

V and J are TRBV6-5 and TRBJ1-5; D unclear. Trimming shortened V by 2 bases and J by 1 base, and 6 bases separated the two germline ends. CDR1 is MNHEY, CDR2 SVGAGI, per germline. This CDR3 has 14 residues. The CDR3 loop is CASSYTGSNQPQHF. The CDR3 nucleotides read TGTGCCAGCAGTTACACGGGAAGCAATCAGCCCCAGCATTTT.

This rearrangement joins TRBV7-8 to TRBJ1-5; 8 nucleotides agree with TRBD1. Germline V CDR1 and CDR2: SGHVS, FQNEAQ. CDR3 length: 17 residues. Losses at the gene ends were 1 base for V and 0 bases for J; bases not matched to a gene: 5. CDR3 coding DNA: TGTGCCAGCAGCTTAGGGCCTCAGGGGGCTAGCAATCAGCCCCAGCATTTT. Its translation: CASSLGPQGASNQPQHF.

This chain uses TRBV7-9 with TRBJ1-2; D gene ambiguous. Germline lookup yields CDR1 SEHNR and CDR2 FQNEAQ (reference sequence). V lost 5 bases and J 8 bases, leaving 12 bases between the germline ends. This CDR3 comprises 12 residues. CDR3 in amino acids: CASSEATGGYTF. The CDR3 DNA follows: TGTGCCAGCAGCGAGGCGACGGGGGGCTACACCTTC.

The V gene is TRBV20-1, the J gene TRBJ2-1; TRBD1 aligns across 8 bases. CDR1 DFQATT and CDR2 SNEGSKA come from the germline V gene (reference sequence). The CDR3 runs 14 residues. V gave up 3 bases and J gave up 5 bases; unmatched junction bases: 6. CDR3 DNA sequence: TGCAGTGCTAGTAAGGGACAGGCCGACAATGAGCAGTTCTTC. Amino acid sequence: CSASKGQADNEQFF.

This clone appeared many times. The rearrangement uses TRBV27 and TRBJ1-2, with TRBD1 as a possible D gene (5 bases). Trimming stripped 6 bases from V and 5 bases from J, with 10 bases between. This CDR3 region has 12 residues. Germline CDR1 MNHEY, CDR2 SMNVEV (reference sequence). CDR3 region: CASRGTVYGYTF. The CDR3 DNA is TGTGCCAGCAGAGGGACTGTTTATGGCTACACCTTC.

In DNA, the CDR3 is TGTGCCAGCAGTTCCGGACAGGCGGCTAATGAAAAACTGTTTTTT. Its translation: CASSSGQAANEKLFF. This chain connects TRBV2 to TRBJ1-4; TRBD1 matches 7 bases. The CDR3 has 15 amino acids. Germline V gives CDR1 SNHLY, CDR2 FYNNEI. V was pared by 5 bases and J by 3 bases, with 6 bases of the junction left unmatched.

The V call is TRBV10-1, the J call TRBJ2-5; 8 bases match TRBD1. The ends lost 0 bases at V and 3 bases at J; junction bases unmatched: 0. Germline assignment: CDR1 WNHNN and CDR2 SYGVQD (reference sequence). The CDR3 extends over 14 amino acids. For the CDR3, the DNA is TGCGCCAGCAGTGAGTCGACAGGGGAAGAGACCCAGTACTTC. It codes for CASSESTGEETQYF.